What follows is one T cell receptor beta chain and its context. The antigen is not known. This entry belongs to a study of shared clonotypes between healthy human individuals. Whole-study findings and limits: Sequencing depth was expected to influence donor clonotype sharing. Having only a few donors restricted how much genetic and exposure-history diversity was captured.

Replicate PCRs run on sorted subsets employed roughly 180 ng DNA, approximately 30,000 T cell genomes. Measured with immunoSEQ multiplex PCR; TCRdb has only the in-frame clones, and not every one. The sample contains 2 million to 3 million clones, approximately 94% of which appear only once. This CDR3 contains 14 residues. V lost 4 bases to trimming and J lost 8 bases, with 17 bases between them. Germline V gives CDR1 SGHDN, CDR2 FVKESK. CD4+ cells were split into CD45RA+ naive and CD45RA-negative memory subsets. The chain joins TRBV14 to TRBJ1-2; tentative D call: TRBD1 (5 bases). The specimen sequenced was naive CD4+ T cells sorted from blood. Sample subset: CD45RA+ positively selected. The receptor's source is a man in his late teens or twenties in good health. CDR3 sequence: CASSPTDKTRGYTF. The DNA for the CDR3 is TGTGCCAGCAGCCCTACGGACAAAACGAGGGGCTACACCTTC.